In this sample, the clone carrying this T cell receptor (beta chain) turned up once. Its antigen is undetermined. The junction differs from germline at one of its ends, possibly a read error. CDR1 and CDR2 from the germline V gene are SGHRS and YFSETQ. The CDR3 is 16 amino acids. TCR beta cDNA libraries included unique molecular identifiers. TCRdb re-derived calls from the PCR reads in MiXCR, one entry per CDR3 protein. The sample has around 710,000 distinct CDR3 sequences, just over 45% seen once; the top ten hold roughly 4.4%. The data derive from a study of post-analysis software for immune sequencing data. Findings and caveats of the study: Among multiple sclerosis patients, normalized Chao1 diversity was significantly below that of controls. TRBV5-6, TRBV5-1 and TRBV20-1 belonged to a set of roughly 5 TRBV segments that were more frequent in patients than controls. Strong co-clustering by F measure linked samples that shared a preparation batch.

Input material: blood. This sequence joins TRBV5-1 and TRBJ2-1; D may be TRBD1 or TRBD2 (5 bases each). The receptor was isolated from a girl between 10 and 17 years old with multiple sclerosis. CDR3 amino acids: CTSSLDGGLAYNEQFF. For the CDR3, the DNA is TGCACCAGCAGCTTGGATGGGGGTTTAGCCTACAATGAGCAGTTCTTC.